This paragraph covers one T cell receptor beta chain sequence. This clonotype showed up many times. Its specific antigen is unknown. No much larger clonotype is one base removed from it; base qualities were not supplied. This entry is derived from a study of T cells in Graves' hyperthyroidism and ophthalmopathy (dated 2019 in TCRdb). For the wider study: Peripheral blood samples were taken at the time of initial diagnosis, prior to any treatment. Prospective prediction of ophthalmopathy was tested in an independent validation cohort of 18 to 20 hyperthyroidism patients and roughly 16 patients who later progressed to ophthalmopathy. TCR V-J signatures able to tell the groups apart were searched for in a discovery cohort of 95 or so patients, of whom more than 40 had Graves' ophthalmopathy and under 65 had stable Graves' hyperthyroidism. For training and testing, the 100 or so patients in the discovery cohort were randomly divided in a 7:3 ratio. Following sampling, methimazole starting at 30 mg daily was given to hyperthyroidism patients, and high-dose intravenous methylprednisolone was given to ophthalmopathy patients. TCR Vbeta CDR3 sequencing of 130 to 150 peripheral blood samples (fewer than 45 ophthalmopathy, under 80 hyperthyroidism and around 17 progressor patients) is reported in the paper. In several Graves' hyperthyroidism patients, the study also compared T-cell repertoires from thyroid tissue with T-cell repertoires from blood. General study outcomes and caveats: No statistical method was used to set the sample size in advance, and investigators knew the group allocation. In validation, progression to ophthalmopathy was predicted by the model with nearly 71% sensitivity and 72.22% specificity, a median of approximately 7.1 months before onset. A 13 V-J signature model separated ophthalmopathy from stable hyperthyroidism, with around 88% sensitivity and 81.08% specificity in cross-validation and 80%/75% in testing. Blood samples also contained most of the expanded thyroid clonotypes (frequency above 0.001), which suggests that blood repertoires may reflect thyroid immune responses.

The CDR3, cysteine through phenylalanine, is 15 amino acids long. The only DNA kept is the CDR3, 45 bases in frame from the first base. CDR1 and CDR2, per the germline V gene (reference sequence), are LNHDA and SQIVND. V ends up 3 bases short and J 3 bases short, with an unmatched junction base count of 7. TCR beta CDR3 regions were amplified from RNA transcripts. The first round of RT-PCR for the TCR CDR3 was performed with the HTBI primer set and the Qiagen OneStep RT-PCR kit. A second multiplex PCR round built the libraries, followed by size selection and purification. The libraries were sequenced on an Illumina HiSeq2000 using paired-end 100 bp reads. Per the original workflow: Raw data were processed with SOAPnuke, discarding reads with adapters, uncalled bases, mean Phred below 15, or no exact constant-primer or identifier match. COPE v1.2.5 was used to merge high-quality paired reads, and clonotypes were defined as unique nucleotide sequences. Clonotypes were aligned to IMGT TRBV, TRBD and TRBJ reference segments using MiTCR v1.1. Analysis was restricted to V-J combinations with a frequency above 0.0001, which covered 98% to 99.2% of repertoires. The TCS score was defined as the ratio of F50 (clonal expansion) to E x V (chaos), calculated using BLOSUM62-based TCRdist between CDR3 peptides within each V-J. Welch's t-statistics and random forest reduced roughly 540 V-J features to roughly 13, which were used in a naive Bayes classifier (R e1071). Using fastp trimming at Q25 and MiXCR clonotype assembly, TCRdb reanalyzed the public sequencing data and kept in-frame beta chains. One record per CDR3 amino acid sequence lists the most common genes and DNA. The V and J calls, along with clone size, are taken from TCRdb and not from the paper's own processing. This sample gives more than 300,000 distinct CDR3 sequences in total; roughly 17% of them show up just once. Around a third of the sample is taken by the ten largest.

Hyperthyroidism patients were newly diagnosed, had a disease duration of under 2 months, and were aged 18 to 65 years. Patients with uncontrolled infections, other autoimmune diseases, pregnancy or lactation were excluded. Diagnoses were based on clinical symptoms, serum thyroxine and TRAb, thyroid ultrasound and orbital computed tomography. For progressor patients, blood was drawn at the first diagnosis of hyperthyroidism, before any ophthalmopathy symptoms had appeared. Ficoll-Paque density gradient centrifugation was used to isolate PBMCs from approximately 10 ml of fresh peripheral blood. Progressor patients were defined as those initially diagnosed with Graves' hyperthyroidism in whom ophthalmopathy developed during follow-up. Total RNA was extracted with Trizol reagent, and quality was checked on an Agilent 2100 Bioanalyzer.

Sequencing was carried out using blood. This receptor chain uses TRBV19 and TRBJ2-7; the junction holds 8 bases that match TRBD2. The TCR sequence derives from a woman in her 30s with Graves' hyperthyroidism that later progressed to Graves' ophthalmopathy. The CDR3 is CASSISSGGFYEQYF. The sequence in DNA is TGTGCCAGTAGTATCTCCAGCGGGGGTTTCTACGAGCAGTACTTC. The entire variable domain, with the stretches around the CDR3 drawn from the reference TRBV19 and TRBJ2-7 proteins, is DGGITQSPKYLFRKEGQNVTLSCEQNLNHDAMYWYRQDPGQGLRLIYYSQIVNDFQKGDIAEGYSVSREKKESFPLTVTSAQKNPTAFYLCASSISSGGFYEQYFGPGTRLTVT.